The clone carrying this T cell receptor (beta chain) has ten or more counts. No antigen is known for it. Through template switching, a universal primer site was introduced, and the cDNA contained unique molecular identifiers. One entry per CDR3 protein, called by TCRdb with MiXCR from the 5' RACE reads. This table holds 500,000 to 700,000 distinct CDR3 sequences, around 7.4% found once. Trimming took 2 bases from V and 2 from J; bases not matched to a gene: 9. This CDR3 comprises 17 residues. Germline V lookup: CDR1 SGHRS, CDR2 YFSETQ. These data belong to a study of identical twins. The study, taken as a whole, reports: Monozygotic twin pairs showed more out-of-frame TCR alpha sharing than models estimated. Zero-insertion analyses were open to partial confounding by invariant MAIT and iNKT cells.

Another study also made use of these data, one on yellow fever vaccine responses in identical twins.

This clonotype was obtained from a woman under 30 in good health. The sample taken for sequencing was PBMCs. The V call is TRBV5-1, the J call TRBJ2-1; TRBD2 agrees at 8 bases. This chain's CDR3 is CASSFGTSGKTYNEQFF. Written as DNA, the CDR3 is TGCGCCAGCAGCTTTGGAACTAGCGGTAAAACCTACAATGAGCAGTTCTTC.